The present T cell receptor (beta chain) was sequenced within a study of T cells in tuberculosis. The study's findings and limits: Classification accuracy was 75% to 90% (AUROC more than 0.8) with the GMM-specific repertoire.

This clone was seen once. Its antigen is undetermined. Regarding time point: new active TB diagnosis, blood taken before or within 7 days of starting treatment. Tuberculosis was confirmed by positive sputum smear and/or M. tuberculosis culture. Clones were sequenced by immunoSEQ multiplex PCR, and TCRdb holds only the in-frame ones, with some missing. This sample yields over 25,000 clones, of which 92% are seen a single time; roughly 6.6% belongs to the top ten. Per germline, CDR1 SGHTA and CDR2 FQGNSA. Deletions cut 0 bases from V and 4 bases from J, with 10 bases between. The CDR3 is 16 amino acids. The sample was PBMCs, taken at tuberculosis diagnosis. This TCR derives from an adult with tuberculosis. The chain couples TRBV7-2 to TRBJ1-6; possibly TRBD1 for D (5 bases). This chain's CDR3 is CASSLAAGSYNSPLHF. CDR3 nucleotide sequence: TGTGCCAGCAGCTTAGCTGCAGGGTCGTATAATTCACCCCTCCACTTT.